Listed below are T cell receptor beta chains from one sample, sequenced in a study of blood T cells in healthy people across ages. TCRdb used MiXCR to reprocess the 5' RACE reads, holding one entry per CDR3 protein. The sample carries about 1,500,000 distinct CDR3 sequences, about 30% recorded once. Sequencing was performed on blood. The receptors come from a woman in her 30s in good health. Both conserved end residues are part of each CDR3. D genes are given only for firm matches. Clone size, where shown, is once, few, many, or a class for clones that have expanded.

CAMSGQLLYEQYF | TGTGCCATGTCGGGACAGCTCCTCTACGAGCAGTACTTC | TRBV10-3 | - | TRBD1 | TRBJ2-7
CASSYDRGPGQPQHF | TGTGCCAGCTCATACGACAGGGGGCCGGGGCAGCCCCAGCATTTT | TRBV18 | few | TRBD1 | TRBJ1-5
CASGRRESTDTQYF | TGTGCTAGTGGACGGCGGGAGAGCACAGATACGCAGTATTTT | TRBV12-5 | - | TRBD2 | TRBJ2-3
CASSPRTGRDEAFF | TGTGCCAGCAGCCCCCGGACAGGTCGGGATGAAGCTTTCTTT | TRBV9 | once | TRBD1 | TRBJ1-1
CASSFWGRLTNTEAFF | TGTGCCAGCAGTTTTTGGGGCAGACTCACGAACACTGAAGCTTTCTTT | TRBV28 | - | - | TRBJ1-1
CASSPGPGLAIYEQYF | TGTGCCAGCAGCCCGGGTCCGGGACTAGCTATATACGAGCAGTACTTC | TRBV5-6 | - | TRBD2 | TRBJ2-7
CASSQGGLAGRWNTQYF | TGTGCCAGCAGCCAAGGGGGACTAGCGGGGAGGTGGAATACGCAGTATTTT | TRBV3-1 | - | TRBD2 | TRBJ2-3
CASSLTSARDEQFF | TGTGCCAGCAGCTTAACGTCGGCTAGGGATGAGCAGTTCTTC | TRBV7-9 | - | - | TRBJ2-1
CASSPGTYRAGETQYF | TGTGCCAGCAGTCCGGGGACTTACCGGGCGGGGGAGACCCAGTACTTC | TRBV12-3/TRBV12-4 | many | - | TRBJ2-5
CASSYSRQTYEQYF | TGTGCCAGCAGTTACTCGAGGCAGACCTACGAGCAGTACTTC | TRBV6-6 | many | - | TRBJ2-7
CASSLRPSGGVQETQYF | TGCGCCAGCAGCTTGAGGCCGAGCGGGGGGGTCCAAGAGACCCAGTACTTC | TRBV5-1 | few | TRBD2 | TRBJ2-5
CASSQEPAGGFTDTQYF | TGCGCCAGCAGCCAAGAGCCAGCGGGGGGCTTCACAGATACGCAGTATTTT | TRBV4-1 | few | TRBD2 | TRBJ2-3
CSGRTNTF | TGCAGCGGGAGGACAAACACCTTC | TRBV29-1 | - | - | TRBJ1-2
CAGSLIPGTGGHEQYF | TGCGCCGGCAGCCTTATTCCCGGGACAGGGGGCCACGAGCAGTACTTC | TRBV5-1 | - | TRBD1 | TRBJ2-7
CASRNRDTYEQYF | TGCGCCAGCAGAAACAGGGACACCTACGAGCAGTACTTC | TRBV4-1 | many | - | TRBJ2-7
CASSLTDSSGNTIYF | TGTGCCAGCAGCTTGACAGATAGCTCTGGAAACACCATATATTTT | TRBV7-9 | few | - | TRBJ1-3
CASSVLAGDEQYF | TGTGCCAGCAGTGTCCTAGCGGGAGACGAGCAGTACTTC | TRBV12-3/TRBV12-4 | - | TRBD2 | TRBJ2-7
CASSLFSLQETQYF | TGCGCCAGCAGCTTGTTCAGTTTACAAGAGACCCAGTACTTC | TRBV5-1 | - | - | TRBJ2-5
CASSAGSVPAYEQYF | TGTGCCAGCAGCGCAGGGTCAGTGCCCGCCTACGAGCAGTACTTC | TRBV9 | few | - | TRBJ2-7
CASSLGKTGRITDTQYF | TGTGCCAGCAGTTTAGGGAAGACAGGCAGGATCACAGATACGCAGTATTTT | TRBV27 | - | - | TRBJ2-3
CASSVASMGEQYF | TGTGCCAGCAGCGTAGCCTCGATGGGGGAGCAGTACTTC | TRBV9 | - | - | TRBJ2-7
CSVAPGTLNTEAFF | TGCAGCGTTGCCCCCGGGACACTGAACACTGAAGCTTTCTTT | TRBV29-1 | - | - | TRBJ1-1
CSANTGTGTEAFF | TGCAGTGCAAACACCGGAACAGGCACTGAAGCTTTCTTT | TRBV20-1 | - | - | TRBJ1-1
CASSRGGTGGHEQYF | TGTGCCAGCAGTCGTGGCGGGACAGGGGGCCACGAGCAGTACTTC | TRBV7-2 | once | TRBD1 | TRBJ2-7
CATSTTRGRDTDTQYF | TGTGCCACCAGCACTACTAGGGGGCGCGACACAGATACGCAGTATTTT | TRBV15 | - | TRBD1 | TRBJ2-3
CASSLRQGKDNEQFF | TGTGCCAGCAGTTTGCGCCAGGGTAAGGACAATGAGCAGTTCTTC | TRBV12-3/TRBV12-4 | - | - | TRBJ2-1
CASSYSGTSGGSSYNEQFF | TGTGCCAGCAGTTACTCCGGGACTAGCGGGGGGAGCTCCTACAATGAGCAGTTCTTC | TRBV6-5 | many | TRBD2 | TRBJ2-1
CSARPSGEETQYF | TGCAGTGCTAGACCATCGGGGGAAGAGACCCAGTACTTC | TRBV20-1 | many | - | TRBJ2-5
CASSREQRYEQYF | TGTGCCAGCAGCCGAGAACAGAGGTACGAGCAGTACTTC | TRBV7-2 | - | - | TRBJ2-7
CASTRGAAYEQYF | TGTGCCAGCACTCGAGGAGCAGCCTACGAGCAGTACTTC | TRBV12-3/TRBV12-4 | many | - | TRBJ2-7
CASSRKLGKAQETQYF | TGTGCCAGCAGTCGGAAACTAGGTAAAGCGCAAGAGACCCAGTACTTC | TRBV12-3/TRBV12-4 | - | - | TRBJ2-5